The rows below give T cell receptor beta chains drawn from one sample of a study of beta chain features in type 1 diabetes. Profiling relied on immunoSEQ multiplex PCR, and the TCRdb table lists in-frame clones only, not all of them. The table lists 900,000 or so clones, under 20% of them singletons. Sequencing used naive CD4+ T cells from blood. The receptor source for this set is a woman aged 18-30 years in good health. The CDR3 runs from the conserved cysteine through the conserved F or W. The D gene is left open where the match is weak. The listing skips clone size in some rows; elsewhere it reads once, few, many or a size class.

J	V	size	D	DNA	CDR3
TRBJ1-4	TRBV5-5	few	TRBD1	TGCGCCAGCAGCCAGGACAGGGCGCGTGAAAATGAAAAACTGTTTTTT	CASSQDRARENEKLFF
TRBJ2-3	TRBV6-6	.	.	TGTGCCAGCAAAAGACAGGCGCTCCCAGATACGCAGTATTTT	CASKRQALPDTQYF
TRBJ2-7	TRBV2	.	.	TGTGCCAGCATGGCAGAGACCTACGAGCAGTACTTC	CASMAETYEQYF
TRBJ2-2	TRBV7-8	.	.	TGTGCCAGCAGCTTAGGAGGCCACACCGGGGAGCTGTTTTTT	CASSLGGHTGELFF
TRBJ2-2	TRBV9	.	TRBD2	TGTGCCAGCAGCGTAGGGACTAGCGGCGGGGAGCTGTTTTTT	CASSVGTSGGELFF
TRBJ1-5	TRBV28	few	.	TGTGCCAGCAGTCGGGCCACGCAGCCCCAGCATTTT	CASSRATQPQHF
TRBJ1-5	TRBV19	few	.	TGTGCCAGTAGTAGCCGGGACAACAATCAGCCCCAGCATTTT	CASSSRDNNQPQHF
TRBJ1-1	TRBV18	few	.	TGTGCCAGCTCACCACCTCTGGGCATCGCAGGTGAAGCTTTCTTT	CASSPPLGIAGEAFF
TRBJ2-1	TRBV5-1	.	.	TGCGCCAGCAGCGTCACACTACGGGTGCGGGTCTACAATGAGCAGTTCTTC	CASSVTLRVRVYNEQFF
TRBJ2-5	TRBV7-9	.	.	TGTGCCAGCAGCCCCTCGGGAGGGGGCACTTGGGAGACCCAGTACTTC	CASSPSGGGTWETQYF
TRBJ2-1	TRBV7-9	.	.	TGTGCCAGCAGCTGGGGGATTACCTCTTGGTTCTTC	CASSWGITSWFF
TRBJ2-7	TRBV10-1	few	.	TGCGCCCGGGGGAGTTACGAGCAGTACTTC	CARGSYEQYF
TRBJ2-2	TRBV18	few	.	TGTGCCAGCTCCTGGACCGAGAACACCGGGGAGCTGTTTTTT	CASSWTENTGELFF
TRBJ2-7	TRBV29-1	.	TRBD2	TGCAGCGTTGAAAAACTAGCGGGTGGCTACGAGCAGTACTTC	CSVEKLAGGYEQYF
TRBJ2-2	TRBV9	.	.	TGTGCCAGCAGCGTAGCGGACACCGGGGAGCTGTTTTTT	CASSVADTGELFF
TRBJ1-1	TRBV4-1	.	.	TGCGCCAGCAGCCACGGACGGGAGAACACTGAAGCTTTCTTT	CASSHGRENTEAFF